The entry below describes one TCR beta chain. Its antigen is not known. A 1 in 200,000 to 1 in 1 million T cell depth was the sequencing target. Clones were read by immunoSEQ multiplex PCR, and TCRdb kept only the in-frame ones, dropping some. This sample has over 95,000 clones, with 55% to 75% found just once. These data come from a study of cytotoxic CD8 clonotypes in ibrutinib-treated CLL. Across the study: Responses comprised about 25 partial and 2 complete; at median roughly 64 months, roughly 14 remained remitted and approximately 12 progressed.

Points from the study as a whole: Treatment saw public clonotypes, which were uncommon, either contract or stay stable. Samples were collected at differing times from sustained-remission and progressing patients.

The material was PBMCs, obtained after 24 months of ibrutinib treatment. This receptor was taken from a human donor with chronic lymphocytic leukemia.

CDR3 sequence reads: CASSLDWDSLSGNTIYF. CDR3 DNA: TGTGCCAGCAGCTTAGATTGGGACTCCCTCTCTGGAAACACCATATATTTT. The chain employs TRBV7-8 and TRBJ1-3, with D perhaps matching TRBD1 (5 bases). There are 17 residues in the CDR3. V lost 1 base and J 0 bases, leaving 13 bases between the germline ends. Germline V gives CDR1 SGHVS, CDR2 FQNEAQ.